This T cell receptor (beta chain) was found in a study of T cells in Graves' hyperthyroidism and ophthalmopathy. Whole-study findings and limits: In validation, the model predicted ophthalmopathy. These predictions came a median about 6.2 months before onset.

The sample holds many counts of this clonotype. Antigen: not known. Absence of ophthalmopathy progression within 18 months defined stable Graves' hyperthyroidism. Clinical symptoms, serum thyroxine and TRAb, thyroid ultrasound and orbital computed tomography were used for the diagnoses. About 9.4 ml fresh peripheral blood yielded the PBMCs. Germline CDR1 MDHEN, CDR2 SYDVKM. V lost 6 bases to trimming and J lost 4 bases; unmatched junction nucleotides: 13. This CDR3 spans 16 amino acids. The TCR beta CDR3 regions underwent amplification using RNA transcripts as the source. The HTBI primer set was used in a first-round RT-PCR of the TCR CDR3. One entry per CDR3 protein results from TCRdb running MiXCR on the multiplex PCR reads. This table has hundreds of thousands of distinct CDR3 sequences, roughly an eighth appearing once.

The V gene is TRBV28, the J gene TRBJ1-2; 8 bases match TRBD1. The clonotype originates from a woman in her late teens or twenties with Graves' hyperthyroidism. The sample comprised blood. CDR3: CASSQAWTGITYGYTF. The CDR3 DNA reads as TGTGCCAGCAGCCAAGCCTGGACAGGGATTACCTATGGCTACACCTTC.